This entry describes one T cell receptor beta chain. Its antigen is not known. Germline values: CDR1 SQVTM, CDR2 ANQGSEA. V was clipped by 1 base and J by 1 base, with 7 bases between them. The CDR3 consists of 13 residues. These data come from a study of graft-versus-host responses after intestinal transplantation. Study-wide background: Recipients received multivisceral, liver-intestinal, or isolated intestinal transplants.

Clones were sequenced by immunoSEQ multiplex PCR, and TCRdb holds only the in-frame ones, with some missing. The sample comprises about 81,000 clones, more than 85% of which are singletons, and approximately 0.3% rests with the top ten. This specimen consisted of unstimulated CD4+ T cells sorted from spleen or lymph node cells, obtained before transplant. The sequence was collected from a human donor who was the organ donor for an intestinal transplant. V usage is TRBV29-1 and J usage is TRBJ1-1, with D perhaps TRBD1 (5 bases). The CDR3, as DNA: TGCAGCGTTGAAGGCAGGGCGAACACTGAAGCTTTCTTT. Amino acid sequence: CSVEGRANTEAFF.